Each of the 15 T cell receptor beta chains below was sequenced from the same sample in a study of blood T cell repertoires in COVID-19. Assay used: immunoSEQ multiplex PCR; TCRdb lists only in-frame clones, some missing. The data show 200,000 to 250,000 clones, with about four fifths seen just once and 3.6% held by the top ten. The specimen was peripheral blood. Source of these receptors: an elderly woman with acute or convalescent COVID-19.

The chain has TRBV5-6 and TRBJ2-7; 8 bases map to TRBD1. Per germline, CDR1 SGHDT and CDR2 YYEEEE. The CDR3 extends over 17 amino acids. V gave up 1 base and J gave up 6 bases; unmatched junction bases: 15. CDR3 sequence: CASSLFGTGRRAGEQYF. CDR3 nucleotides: TGTGCCAGCAGCTTGTTCGGGACAGGTCGACGTGCCGGCGAGCAGTACTTC.

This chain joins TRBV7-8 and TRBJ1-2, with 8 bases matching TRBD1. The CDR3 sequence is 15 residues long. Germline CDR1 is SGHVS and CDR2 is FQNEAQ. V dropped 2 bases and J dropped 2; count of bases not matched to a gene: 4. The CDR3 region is CASSLRGQANYGYTF. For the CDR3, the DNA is TGTGCCAGCAGCTTACGGGGACAGGCAAACTATGGCTACACCTTC.

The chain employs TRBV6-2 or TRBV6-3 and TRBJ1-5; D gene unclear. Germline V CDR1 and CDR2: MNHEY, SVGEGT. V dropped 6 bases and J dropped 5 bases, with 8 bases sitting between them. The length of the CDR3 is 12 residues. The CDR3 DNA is TGTGCCAGCAGCTCTATTTATCAGCCCCAGCATTTT. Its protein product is CASSSIYQPQHF.

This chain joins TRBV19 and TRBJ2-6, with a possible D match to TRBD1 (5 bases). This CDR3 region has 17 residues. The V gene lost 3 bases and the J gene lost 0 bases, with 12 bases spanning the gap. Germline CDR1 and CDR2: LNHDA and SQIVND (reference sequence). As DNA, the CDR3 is TGTGCCAGTAGTATGGCAGGGTTAAGCTCTGGGGCCAACGTCCTGACTTTC. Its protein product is CASSMAGLSSGANVLTF.

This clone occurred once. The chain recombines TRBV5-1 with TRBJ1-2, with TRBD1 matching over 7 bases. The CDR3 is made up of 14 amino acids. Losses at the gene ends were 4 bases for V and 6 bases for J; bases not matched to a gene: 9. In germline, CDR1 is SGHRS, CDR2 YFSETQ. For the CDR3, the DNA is TGCGCCAGCAGCCAGGAGGGGGCTGGAGATGGCTACACCTTC. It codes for CASSQEGAGDGYTF.

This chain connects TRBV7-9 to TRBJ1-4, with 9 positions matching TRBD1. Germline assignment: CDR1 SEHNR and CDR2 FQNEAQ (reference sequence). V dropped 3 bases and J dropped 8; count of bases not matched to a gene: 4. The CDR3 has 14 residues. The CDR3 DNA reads TGTGCCAGCAGCTTGGGGACAGGGAGAGAAAAACTGTTTTTT. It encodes CASSLGTGREKLFF.

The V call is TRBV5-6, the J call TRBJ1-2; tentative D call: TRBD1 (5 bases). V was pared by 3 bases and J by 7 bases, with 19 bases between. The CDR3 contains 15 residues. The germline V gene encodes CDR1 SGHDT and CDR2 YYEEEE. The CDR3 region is CASSSAGVRGLGYTF. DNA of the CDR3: TGTGCCAGCAGCTCGGCGGGGGTGAGGGGTCTTGGCTACACCTTC.

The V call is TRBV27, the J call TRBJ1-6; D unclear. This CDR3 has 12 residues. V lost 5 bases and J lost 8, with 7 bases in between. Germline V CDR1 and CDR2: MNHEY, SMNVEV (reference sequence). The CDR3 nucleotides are TGTGCCAGCAGTGAGATGGATTCACCCCTCCACTTT. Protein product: CASSEMDSPLHF.

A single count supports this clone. In DNA form, the CDR3 reads TGTGCCAGCAGCCCCTACACAGATACGCAGTATTTT. Translation: CASSPYTDTQYF. The chain uses TRBV7-2 and TRBJ2-3; D gene ambiguous. Germline V gives CDR1 SGHTA, CDR2 FQGNSA. This CDR3 is built from 12 residues. V lost 5 bases and J lost 2, with 5 bases in between.

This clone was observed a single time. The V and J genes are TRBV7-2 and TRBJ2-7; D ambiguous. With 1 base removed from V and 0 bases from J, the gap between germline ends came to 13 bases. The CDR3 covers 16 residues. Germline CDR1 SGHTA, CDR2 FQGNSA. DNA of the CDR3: TGTGCCAGCAGCTTAGTGGGCTGGAAAAGCTCCTACGAGCAGTACTTC. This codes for CASSLVGWKSSYEQYF.

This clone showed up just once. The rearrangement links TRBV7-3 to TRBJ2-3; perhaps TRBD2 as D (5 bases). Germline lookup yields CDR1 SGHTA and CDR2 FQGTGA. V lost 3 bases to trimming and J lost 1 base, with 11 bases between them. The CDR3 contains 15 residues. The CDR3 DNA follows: TGTGCCAGCAGCTTCTCACCAGCGGGCACAGATACGCAGTATTTT. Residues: CASSFSPAGTDTQYF. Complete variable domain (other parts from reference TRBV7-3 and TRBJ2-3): GAGVSQTPSNKVTEKGKYVELRCDPISGHTALYWYRQSLGQGPEFLIYFQGTGAADDSGLPNDRFFAVRPEGSVSTLKIQRTERGDSAVYLCASSFSPAGTDTQYFGPGTRLTVL.

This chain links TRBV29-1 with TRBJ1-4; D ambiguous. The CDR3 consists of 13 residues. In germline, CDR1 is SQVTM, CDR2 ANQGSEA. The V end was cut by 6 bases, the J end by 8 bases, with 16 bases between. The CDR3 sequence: CSVLTVTGEKLFF. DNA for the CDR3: TGCAGCGTCTTGACGGTTACCGGGGAAAAACTGTTTTTT.

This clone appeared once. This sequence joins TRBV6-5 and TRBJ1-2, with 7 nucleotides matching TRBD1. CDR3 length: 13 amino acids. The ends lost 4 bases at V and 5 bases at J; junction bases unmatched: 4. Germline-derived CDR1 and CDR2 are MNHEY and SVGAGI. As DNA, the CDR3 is TGTGCCAGCAGTTTCGACAGGGTGTATGGCTACACCTTC. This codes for CASSFDRVYGYTF.

This chain's CDR3 is CASSENGFQETQYF. CDR3 nucleotides: TGTGCCAGCAGTGAGAACGGGTTCCAAGAGACCCAGTACTTC. J is TRBJ2-5 and V is TRBV2, with D unclear. V was shortened by 3 bases and J by 1 base, with 9 bases between the two germline ends. The CDR3 is 14 residues long. Germline-derived CDR1 and CDR2 are SNHLY and FYNNEI.

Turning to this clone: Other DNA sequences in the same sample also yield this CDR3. In DNA, the CDR3 is TGTGCCAGCTCACCACCATCCGGGAGTTATGAGCAGTACTTC. Its protein is CASSPPSGSYEQYF. The rearrangement uses TRBV18 and TRBJ2-7; TRBD2 might be the D (6 bases). Germline assignment: CDR1 KGHSH and CDR2 LQKENI. The CDR3 runs to 14 residues. V lost 0 bases and J 7 bases, leaving 13 bases between the germline ends.